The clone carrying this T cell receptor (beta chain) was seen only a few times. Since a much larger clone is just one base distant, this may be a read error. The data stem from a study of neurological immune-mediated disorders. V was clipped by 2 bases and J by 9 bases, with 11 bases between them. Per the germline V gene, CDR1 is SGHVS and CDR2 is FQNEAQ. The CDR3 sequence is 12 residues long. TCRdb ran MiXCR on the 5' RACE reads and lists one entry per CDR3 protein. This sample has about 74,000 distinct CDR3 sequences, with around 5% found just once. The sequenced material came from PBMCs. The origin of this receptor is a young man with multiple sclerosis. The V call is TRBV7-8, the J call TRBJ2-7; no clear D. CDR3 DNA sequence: TGTGCCAGCAGCTTATCAGCTTATACGCAGTACTTC. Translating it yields CASSLSAYTQYF.